These 8 T cell receptor beta chains originate from one sample sequenced in a study of beta chain features in type 1 diabetes (dated by TCRdb to the late 2010s). Receptor amplification or capture employed the immunoSEQ multiplex PCR assay. The entire amount of isolated RNA was reverse transcribed using the High Capacity cDNA Reverse Transcription Kit, so the sequenced TCRB transcripts were expressed ones. This immuneACCESS table, as held by TCRdb, lists in-frame sequences with V and J called but not all clones. Of the missing ones, under half trace to an unresolved V gene in checked studies; the others have no known cause. The sample records 250,000 to 350,000 clones, approximately 14% of which are singletons. The top ten clonotypes cover roughly 7% of the sample. The source material was central memory CD4+ T cells from blood. The receptor source for this set is a man younger than 45 in good health.

This clone came up a few times. J is TRBJ1-6 and V is TRBV7-3, with D uncertain. V dropped 2 bases and J dropped 6 bases, with 8 bases sitting between them. The CDR3 contains 14 residues. CDR1 and CDR2 (germline): SGHTA, FQGTGA. In nucleotides, the CDR3 is TGTGCCAGCAGCTTAGGCTCTATTAATTCACCCCTCCACTTT. Encoded protein: CASSLGSINSPLHF.

This clone has more than one count but fewer than ten. The CDR3 spells CASRLNSGTSGLRQETQYF. The DNA for the CDR3 is TGTGCCAGCAGACTCAATTCCGGGACTAGCGGATTAAGGCAAGAGACCCAGTACTTC. The chain employs TRBV5-6 and TRBJ2-5; 11 bases map to TRBD2. CDR3 length equals 19 residues. Germline CDR1 reads SGHDT; CDR2 reads YYEEEE. After removal of 5 bases from V and 2 bases from J, the junction contained 17 bases not matched to a gene.

This chain links TRBV7-9 with TRBJ2-1; D is uncertain. Deletions cut 3 bases from V and 7 bases from J, with 25 bases between. Germline V gene sequence: CDR1 SEHNR, CDR2 FQNEAQ (reference sequence). The CDR3 has 18 residues. Here the CDR3 DNA reads TGTGCCAGCAGCTTTGGTGCCTATCGACCCCAACAATCTAATGAGCAGTTCTTC. It specifies CASSFGAYRPQQSNEQFF. The whole variable domain, filled in from reference TRBV7-9 and TRBJ2-1, reads DTGVSQNPRHKITKRGQNVTFRCDPISEHNRLYWYRQTLGQGPEFLTYFQNEAQLEKSRLLSDRFSAERPKGSFSTLEIQRTEQGDSAMYLCASSFGAYRPQQSNEQFFGPGTRLTVL.

With regard to this clone: Other DNA sequences in the sample encode the same CDR3. The chain combines TRBV5-4 with TRBJ1-6, with a weak D call TRBD1 (5 bases). This CDR3 contains 15 residues. Germline V CDR1 and CDR2: SGHNT, YYREEE (reference sequence). Trimming cost V 4 bases and J 4 bases, with 12 bases left between them. The CDR3: CASSPGGSYNSPLHF. The CDR3, as DNA: TGTGCCAGCAGCCCTGGGGGGAGTTATAATTCACCCCTCCACTTT.

The rearrangement joins TRBV29-1 to TRBJ1-2; TRBD1 is a possible D gene (5 bases). The V end was cut by 7 bases, the J end by 5 bases, with 17 bases between. The CDR3 is made up of 13 amino acids. CDR1 and CDR2 (germline): SQVTM, ANQGSEA. Written as DNA, the CDR3 is TGCAGCGCCGCGGGACCGGGGGATTATGGCTACACCTTC. Translating gives CSAAGPGDYGYTF.

This clone was seen more than once but under ten times. The rearrangement uses TRBV11-2 and TRBJ1-1; D is undetermined. V gave up 0 bases and J gave up 0 bases, with 8 bases separating them. The CDR3 loop spans 15 amino acids. Germline CDR1 and CDR2: SGHAT and FQNNGV. The CDR3 region is CASSLDFAVNTEAFF. CDR3 in DNA: TGTGCCAGCAGCTTAGATTTTGCGGTGAACACTGAAGCTTTCTTT. Using reference TRBV11-2 and TRBJ1-1 for the parts outside the CDR3, the full variable domain is EAGVAQSPRYKIIEKRQSVAFWCNPISGHATLYWYQQILGQGPKLLIQFQNNGVVDDSQLPKDRFSAERLKGVDSTLKIQPAKLEDSAVYLCASSLDFAVNTEAFFGQGTRLTVV.

This clone came up a few times. The V gene is TRBV25-1, the J gene TRBJ1-1, with D uncertain. V was cut by 3 bases and J by 7 bases, with 12 bases left in between. Germline-derived CDR1 and CDR2 are MGHDK and SYGVNS. There are 13 residues in the CDR3. CDR3 bases: TGTGCCAGCAGTGAGAGTCACATCTATGAAGCTTTCTTT. It yields the protein CASSESHIYEAFF.

This clone was counted at least ten times. V and J are TRBV10-3 and TRBJ2-3; a possible D gene is TRBD2 (5 bases). CDR1 is ENHRY, CDR2 SYGVKD, per germline. CDR3 length: 12 residues. V was shortened by 5 bases and J by 5 bases, with 8 bases between the two germline ends. The CDR3 loop reads CAISPEGDTQYF. CDR3 coding DNA: TGTGCCATCAGTCCCGAGGGAGATACGCAGTATTTT.